The TCR beta chain under discussion was sequenced for a study of T cell responses to AZD1222 COVID-19 vaccine. Study-level background: Analyses pooled second doses at about 4 or about 12 weeks.

V lost 0 bases and J lost 6; bases outside the gene matches: 5. CDR3 length: 14 residues. Per germline, CDR1 SGDLS and CDR2 YYNGEE. Generated by immunoSEQ multiplex PCR, the TCRdb table keeps only in-frame clones and is missing some. This sample has about 92,000 clones, with around 86% found just once. Findings and limits, study-wide: The study identified only six AZD1222 recipients as seropositive at baseline. Clonal diversity was possibly underestimated, and white British individuals and females predominated among donors. Recipients of two AZD1222 doses showed rising Spike-specific TCR breadth and depth.

Concerning this clone: Its matching antigen is unknown.

The receptor comes from an adult in good health. The chain combines TRBV9 with TRBJ2-7; 8 nucleotides align to TRBD2. Specimen: peripheral blood, collected on day 0 of AZD1222 vaccination. This chain's CDR3 is CASSVDGRAREQYF. CDR3 DNA: TGTGCCAGCAGCGTAGACGGGAGGGCCCGCGAGCAGTACTTC.